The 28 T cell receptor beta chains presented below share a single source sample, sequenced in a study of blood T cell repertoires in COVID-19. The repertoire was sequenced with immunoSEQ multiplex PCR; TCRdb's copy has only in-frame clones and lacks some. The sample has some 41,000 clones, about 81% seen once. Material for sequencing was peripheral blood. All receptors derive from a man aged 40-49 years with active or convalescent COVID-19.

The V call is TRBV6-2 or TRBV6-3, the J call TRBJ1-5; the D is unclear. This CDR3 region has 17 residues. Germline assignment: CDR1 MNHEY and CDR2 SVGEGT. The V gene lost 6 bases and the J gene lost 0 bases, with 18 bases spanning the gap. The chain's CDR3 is CASSPPRIGLSNQPQHF. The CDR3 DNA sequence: TGTGCCAGCAGCCCTCCCCGCATCGGTCTTAGCAATCAGCCCCAGCATTTT.

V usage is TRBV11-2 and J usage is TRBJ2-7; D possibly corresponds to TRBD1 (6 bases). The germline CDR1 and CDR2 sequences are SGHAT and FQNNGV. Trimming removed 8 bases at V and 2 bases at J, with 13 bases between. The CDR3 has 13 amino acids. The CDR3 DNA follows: TGTGCCAGCTCCGGACAGCTACCCTACGAGCAGTACTTC. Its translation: CASSGQLPYEQYF.

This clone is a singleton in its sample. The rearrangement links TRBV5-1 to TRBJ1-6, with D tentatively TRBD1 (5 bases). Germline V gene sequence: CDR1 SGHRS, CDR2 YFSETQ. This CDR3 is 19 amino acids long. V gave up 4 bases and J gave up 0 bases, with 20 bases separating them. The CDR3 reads CASSPGLSAIGSYNSPLHF. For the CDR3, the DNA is TGCGCCAGCAGCCCGGGACTTTCAGCGATCGGCTCCTATAATTCACCCCTCCACTTT.

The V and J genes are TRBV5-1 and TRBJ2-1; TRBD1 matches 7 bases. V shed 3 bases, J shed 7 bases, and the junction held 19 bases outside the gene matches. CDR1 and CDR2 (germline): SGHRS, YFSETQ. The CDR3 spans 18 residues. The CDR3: CASSSPLPGGQERNEQFF. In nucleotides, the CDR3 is TGCGCCAGCAGCTCGCCCCTACCAGGGGGTCAAGAAAGGAATGAGCAGTTCTTC.

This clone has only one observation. CDR3: CSVEGQGGTEAFF. In DNA form, the CDR3 reads TGCAGCGTTGAAGGACAGGGAGGCACTGAAGCTTTCTTT. The chain has TRBV29-1 and TRBJ1-1; 7 positions match TRBD1. CDR3 length equals 13 residues. Germline assignment: CDR1 SQVTM and CDR2 ANQGSEA. V shed 1 base and J 4 bases; nucleotides not matched to a gene: 3.

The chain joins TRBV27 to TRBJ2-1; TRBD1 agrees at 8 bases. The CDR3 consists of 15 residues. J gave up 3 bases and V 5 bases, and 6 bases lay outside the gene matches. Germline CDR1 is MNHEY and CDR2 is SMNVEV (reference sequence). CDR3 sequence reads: CASSTLGQGYNEQFF. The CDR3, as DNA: TGTGCCAGCAGTACCCTCGGACAGGGCTACAATGAGCAGTTCTTC.

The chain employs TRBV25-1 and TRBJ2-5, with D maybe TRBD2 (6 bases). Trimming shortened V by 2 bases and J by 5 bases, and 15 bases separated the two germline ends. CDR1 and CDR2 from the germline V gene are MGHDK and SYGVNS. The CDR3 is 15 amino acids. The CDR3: CASSEHGPSGETQYF. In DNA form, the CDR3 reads TGTGCCAGCAGTGAACATGGACCCAGCGGGGAGACCCAGTACTTC.

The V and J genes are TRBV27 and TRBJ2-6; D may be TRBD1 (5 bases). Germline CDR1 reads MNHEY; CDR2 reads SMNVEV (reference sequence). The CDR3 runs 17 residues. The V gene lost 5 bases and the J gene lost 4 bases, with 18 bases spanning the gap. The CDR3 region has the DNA TGTGCCAGCAGTCCTTACGATACAGGTTCAGGGGCCAACGTCCTGACTTTC. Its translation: CASSPYDTGSGANVLTF. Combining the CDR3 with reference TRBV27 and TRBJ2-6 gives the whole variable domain EAQVTQNPRYLITVTGKKLTVTCSQNMNHEYMSWYRQDPGLGLRQIYYSMNVEVTDKGDVPEGYKVSRKEKRNFPLILESPSPNQTSLYFCASSPYDTGSGANVLTFGAGSRLTVL.

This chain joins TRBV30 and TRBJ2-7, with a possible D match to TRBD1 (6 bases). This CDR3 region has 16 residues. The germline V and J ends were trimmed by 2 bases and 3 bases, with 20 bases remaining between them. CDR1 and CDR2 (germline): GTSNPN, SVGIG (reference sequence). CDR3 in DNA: TGTGCCTGGAGTATAAACGGTAGGACAGACCACTACGAGCAGTACTTC. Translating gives CAWSINGRTDHYEQYF.

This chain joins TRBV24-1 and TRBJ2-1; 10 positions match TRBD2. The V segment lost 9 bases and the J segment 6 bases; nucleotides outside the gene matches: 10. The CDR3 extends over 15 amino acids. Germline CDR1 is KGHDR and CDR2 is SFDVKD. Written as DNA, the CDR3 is TGTGCCACCTCCCCCCATCTAGCGGGGGTCAATGAGCAGTTCTTC. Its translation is CATSPHLAGVNEQFF.

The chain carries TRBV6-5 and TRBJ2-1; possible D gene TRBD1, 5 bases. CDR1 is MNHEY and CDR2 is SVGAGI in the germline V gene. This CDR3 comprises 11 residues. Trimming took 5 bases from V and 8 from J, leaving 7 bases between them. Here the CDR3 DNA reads TGTGCCAGCAGTAGGGGATATGAGCAGTTCTTC. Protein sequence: CASSRGYEQFF.

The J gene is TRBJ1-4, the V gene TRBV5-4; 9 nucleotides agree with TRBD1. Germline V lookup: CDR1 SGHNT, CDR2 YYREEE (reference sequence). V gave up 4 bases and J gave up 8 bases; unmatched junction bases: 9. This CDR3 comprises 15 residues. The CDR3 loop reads CASSATGGAEEKLFF. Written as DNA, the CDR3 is TGTGCCAGCAGCGCCACAGGGGGCGCCGAAGAAAAACTGTTTTTT.

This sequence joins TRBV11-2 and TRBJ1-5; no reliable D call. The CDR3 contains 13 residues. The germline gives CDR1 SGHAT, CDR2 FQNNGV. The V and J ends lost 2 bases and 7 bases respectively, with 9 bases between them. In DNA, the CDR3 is TGTGCCAGCAGCTTACGGGGAAAGCAGCCCCAGCATTTT. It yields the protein CASSLRGKQPQHF. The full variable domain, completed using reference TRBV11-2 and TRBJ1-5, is EAGVAQSPRYKIIEKRQSVAFWCNPISGHATLYWYQQILGQGPKLLIQFQNNGVVDDSQLPKDRFSAERLKGVDSTLKIQPAKLEDSAVYLCASSLRGKQPQHFGDGTRLSIL.

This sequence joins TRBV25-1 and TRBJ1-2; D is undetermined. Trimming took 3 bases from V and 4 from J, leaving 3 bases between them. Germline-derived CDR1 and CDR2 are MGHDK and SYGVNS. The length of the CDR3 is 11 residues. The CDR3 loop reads CASSESYGYTF. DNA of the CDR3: TGTGCCAGCAGTGAGAGCTATGGCTACACCTTC.

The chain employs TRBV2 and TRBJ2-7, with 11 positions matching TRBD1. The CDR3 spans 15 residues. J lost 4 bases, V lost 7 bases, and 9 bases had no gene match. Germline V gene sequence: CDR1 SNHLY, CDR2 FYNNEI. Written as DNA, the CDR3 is TGTGCCAGCACCATCCCCGGACAGGGGGCGTACGAGCAGTACTTC. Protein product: CASTIPGQGAYEQYF.

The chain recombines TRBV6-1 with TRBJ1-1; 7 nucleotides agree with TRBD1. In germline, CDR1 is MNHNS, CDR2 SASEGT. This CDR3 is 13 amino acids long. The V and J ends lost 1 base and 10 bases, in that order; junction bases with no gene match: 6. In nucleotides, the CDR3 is TGTGCCAGCAGTGAAGGACAGGGTATGGTAGCTTTCTTT. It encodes CASSEGQGMVAFF.

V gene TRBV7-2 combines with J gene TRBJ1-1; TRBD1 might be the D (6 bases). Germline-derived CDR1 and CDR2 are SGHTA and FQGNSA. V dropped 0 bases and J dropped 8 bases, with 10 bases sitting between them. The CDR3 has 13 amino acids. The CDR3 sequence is CASSLAEGQEAFF. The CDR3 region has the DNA TGTGCCAGCAGCTTAGCAGAGGGACAAGAAGCTTTCTTT.

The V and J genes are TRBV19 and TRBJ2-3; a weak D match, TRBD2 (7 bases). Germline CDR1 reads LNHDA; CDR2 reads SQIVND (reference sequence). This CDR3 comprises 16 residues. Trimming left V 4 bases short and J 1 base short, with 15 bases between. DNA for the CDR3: TGTGCCAGTAGTACCTCTCGGGGGGCTGGCACAGATACGCAGTATTTT. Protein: CASSTSRGAGTDTQYF.

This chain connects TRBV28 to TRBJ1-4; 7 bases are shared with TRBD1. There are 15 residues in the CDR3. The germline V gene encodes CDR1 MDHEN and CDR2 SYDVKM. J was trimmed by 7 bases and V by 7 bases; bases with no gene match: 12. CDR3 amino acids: CASIGGAGGGEKLFF. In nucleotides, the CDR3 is TGTGCCAGCATAGGGGGCGCAGGGGGTGGTGAAAAACTGTTTTTT.

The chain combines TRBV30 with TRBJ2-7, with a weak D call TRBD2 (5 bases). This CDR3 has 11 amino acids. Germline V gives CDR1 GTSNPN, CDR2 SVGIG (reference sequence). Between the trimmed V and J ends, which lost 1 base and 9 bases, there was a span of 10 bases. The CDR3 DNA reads TGTGCCTGGAGTGCAGGTGGAGGGCAGTACTTC. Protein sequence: CAWSAGGGQYF.

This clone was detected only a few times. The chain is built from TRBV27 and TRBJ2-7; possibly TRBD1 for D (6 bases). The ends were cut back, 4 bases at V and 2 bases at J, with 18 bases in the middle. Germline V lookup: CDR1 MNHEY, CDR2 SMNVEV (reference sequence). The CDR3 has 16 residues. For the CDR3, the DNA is TGTGCCAGCAGTTCATCCGGGACACGACATACCTACGAGCAGTACTTC. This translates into CASSSSGTRHTYEQYF.

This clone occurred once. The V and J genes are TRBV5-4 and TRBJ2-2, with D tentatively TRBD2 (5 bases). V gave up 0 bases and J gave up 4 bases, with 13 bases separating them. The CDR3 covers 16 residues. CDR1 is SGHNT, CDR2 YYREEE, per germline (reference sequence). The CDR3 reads CASSLDGVIGTGELFF. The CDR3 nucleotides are TGTGCCAGCAGCTTGGACGGGGTAATCGGCACCGGGGAGCTGTTTTTT.

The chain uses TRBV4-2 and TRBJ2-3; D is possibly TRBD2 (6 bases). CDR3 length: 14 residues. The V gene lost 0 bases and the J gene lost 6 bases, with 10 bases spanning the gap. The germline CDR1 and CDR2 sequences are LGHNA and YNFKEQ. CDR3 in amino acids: CASSQERLGDTQYF. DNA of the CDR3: TGTGCCAGCAGCCAAGAACGACTAGGCGATACGCAGTATTTT.

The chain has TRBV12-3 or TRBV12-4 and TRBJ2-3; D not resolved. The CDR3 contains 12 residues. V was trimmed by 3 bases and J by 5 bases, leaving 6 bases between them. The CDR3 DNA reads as TGTGCCAGCAGTTTGGTAGTAGATACGCAGTATTTT. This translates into CASSLVVDTQYF.

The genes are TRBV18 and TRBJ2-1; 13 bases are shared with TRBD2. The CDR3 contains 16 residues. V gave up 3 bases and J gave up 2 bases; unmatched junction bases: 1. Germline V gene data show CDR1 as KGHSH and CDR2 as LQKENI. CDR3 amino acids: CASSPGLAGAYNEQFF. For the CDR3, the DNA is TGTGCCAGCTCACCCGGACTAGCGGGGGCCTACAATGAGCAGTTCTTC.

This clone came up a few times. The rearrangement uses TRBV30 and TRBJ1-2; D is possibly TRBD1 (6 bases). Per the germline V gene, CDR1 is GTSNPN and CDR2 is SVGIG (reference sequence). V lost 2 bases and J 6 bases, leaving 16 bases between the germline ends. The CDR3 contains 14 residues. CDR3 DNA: TGTGCCTGGAGTCTTTCACTGAAGGGGGATGGCTACACCTTC. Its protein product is CAWSLSLKGDGYTF.

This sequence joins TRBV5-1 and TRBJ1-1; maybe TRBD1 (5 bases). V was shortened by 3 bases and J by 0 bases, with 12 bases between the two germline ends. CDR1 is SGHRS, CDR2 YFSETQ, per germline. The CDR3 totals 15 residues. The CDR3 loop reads CASSSGSALNTEAFF. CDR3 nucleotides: TGCGCCAGCAGCTCAGGGTCCGCGTTGAACACTGAAGCTTTCTTT.

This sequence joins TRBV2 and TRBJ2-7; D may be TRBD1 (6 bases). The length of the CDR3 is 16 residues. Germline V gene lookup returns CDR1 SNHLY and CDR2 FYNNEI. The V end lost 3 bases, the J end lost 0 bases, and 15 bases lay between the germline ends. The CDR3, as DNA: TGTGCCAGCAGTGACGTTCAGGGGTGGGCCTCCTACGAGCAGTACTTC. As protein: CASSDVQGWASYEQYF.